Presented here are 6 T cell receptor beta chains from one specimen sequenced in a study of T cell responses to AZD1222 COVID-19 vaccine. The protocol was immunoSEQ multiplex PCR, while the TCRdb copy is restricted to in-frame clones and leaves out a portion. Of approximately 81,000 clones detected, 85% to 95% appear once; the ten largest clones hold 3.5% to 5%. Source: peripheral blood, taken on day 0 of MenACWY control vaccination. All receptors come from an adult in good health.

The rearrangement joins TRBV5-6 to TRBJ2-2, with D hard to call. The germline V gene encodes CDR1 SGHDT and CDR2 YYEEEE. This CDR3 is 17 amino acids long. V lost 4 bases, J lost 6 bases, and 22 bases lay in between. The chain's CDR3 is CASSDRRERHGPGELFF. In nucleotides, the CDR3 is TGTGCCAGCAGCGACCGGCGAGAGCGCCATGGGCCCGGGGAGCTGTTTTTT.

The genes are TRBV6-1 and TRBJ1-2; unclear D gene. CDR3 length: 12 amino acids. Per the germline V gene, CDR1 is MNHNS and CDR2 is SASEGT. V was cut by 3 bases and J by 8 bases, with 10 bases left in between. The CDR3 loop is CASSEGRKGYTF. CDR3 coding DNA: TGTGCCAGCAGTGAGGGCAGGAAGGGCTACACCTTC.

This clone was recorded only once. The chain joins TRBV9 to TRBJ2-3; 8 positions agree with TRBD2. The CDR3 is made up of 15 amino acids. After removal of 4 bases from V and 0 bases from J, the junction contained 4 bases not matched to a gene. CDR1 and CDR2 (germline): SGDLS, YYNGEE. The chain's CDR3 is CASSPSGSSTDTQYF. The DNA of the CDR3 is TGTGCCAGCAGCCCTAGCGGGTCTAGCACAGATACGCAGTATTTT.

V usage is TRBV5-1 and J usage is TRBJ2-3; 7 bases agree with TRBD1. Trimming at V came to 4 bases and at J to 4 bases, leaving 9 bases not matched to a gene. This CDR3 comprises 15 residues. The germline V gene has CDR1 SGHRS and CDR2 YFSETQ. CDR3 bases: TGCGCCAGCAGCGCTACAGGGGTGGCTGCAGATACGCAGTATTTT. Protein product: CASSATGVAADTQYF.

The chain combines TRBV11-2 with TRBJ2-1; D ambiguous. Germline V gene lookup returns CDR1 SGHAT and CDR2 FQNNGV. The V end was cut by 3 bases, the J end by 8 bases, with 5 bases between. The CDR3 sequence is 11 residues long. Here the CDR3 reads CASSLNYEQFF. The CDR3 bases are TGTGCCAGCAGCTTGAATTATGAGCAGTTCTTC.

This chain uses TRBV6-2 or TRBV6-3 with TRBJ2-1; 8 nucleotides align to TRBD2. V dropped 5 bases and J dropped 6; count of bases not matched to a gene: 12. This CDR3 region has 16 residues. CDR1 is MNHEY, CDR2 SVGEGT, per germline. The CDR3 DNA follows: TGTGCCAGCAGTCCCCGCCGGGGGGCGGGGGGCAATGAGCAGTTCTTC. As protein: CASSPRRGAGGNEQFF.